This T cell receptor (beta chain) was found in a study of T cells in Graves' hyperthyroidism and ophthalmopathy. Study-level results: From stable hyperthyroidism, ophthalmopathy was separated by a 13 V-J model.

This clonotype has a handful of counts. Its antigen is unidentified. It was RNA transcripts that yielded the amplified TCR beta CDR3 regions. The TCR CDR3 was amplified in a first-round RT-PCR using the HTBI primer set. Using its own MiXCR run on the multiplex PCR reads, TCRdb lists one record per CDR3 protein. The data hold 350,000 to 500,000 distinct CDR3 sequences, with around 15% observed a single time. Exclusion criteria comprised uncontrolled infection, other autoimmune disease, pregnancy or lactation. Each diagnosis drew on symptoms, thyroxine, TRAb, thyroid ultrasound and orbital computed tomography findings. V lost 0 bases, J lost 7 bases, and 10 bases lay in between. The CDR3 length is 14 residues. The V gene's germline CDR1 is LNHNV and CDR2 YYDKDF (reference sequence).

V usage is TRBV15 and J usage is TRBJ2-1; no definite D call. The receptor was isolated from a woman in her late teens or twenties with Graves' hyperthyroidism. The sequencing input was blood. CDR3 loop: CATSRDGARNEQFF. The DNA for the CDR3 is TGTGCCACCAGCAGAGATGGCGCTCGGAATGAGCAGTTCTTC.